This T cell receptor (beta chain) was captured in a study of blood T cell repertoires in COVID-19. Background on the study: Sites across the United States, Italy and Spain contributed samples from acute and convalescent COVID-19. PBMCs, B-cell-depleted T cells, or T cells provided the cDNA or gDNA that made up the material.

The germline V gene encodes CDR1 SGHRS and CDR2 YFSETQ. Trimming took 0 bases from V and 5 from J; bases not matched to a gene: 7. This CDR3 comprises 17 residues. The table came from immunoSEQ multiplex PCR; TCRdb's copy has only in-frame clones and leaves some out. The data show tens of thousands of clones, approximately 91% seen once. The sequencing input was peripheral blood. The chain is built from TRBV5-1 and TRBJ2-5, with TRBD2 matching over 13 bases. The receptor's source is a woman of 80 years or more with acute or convalescent COVID-19. The CDR3 region has the DNA TGCGCCAGCAGCTTGGGGGCCGGACTAGCGGGAGTGGAGACCCAGTACTTC. Amino acids: CASSLGAGLAGVETQYF.